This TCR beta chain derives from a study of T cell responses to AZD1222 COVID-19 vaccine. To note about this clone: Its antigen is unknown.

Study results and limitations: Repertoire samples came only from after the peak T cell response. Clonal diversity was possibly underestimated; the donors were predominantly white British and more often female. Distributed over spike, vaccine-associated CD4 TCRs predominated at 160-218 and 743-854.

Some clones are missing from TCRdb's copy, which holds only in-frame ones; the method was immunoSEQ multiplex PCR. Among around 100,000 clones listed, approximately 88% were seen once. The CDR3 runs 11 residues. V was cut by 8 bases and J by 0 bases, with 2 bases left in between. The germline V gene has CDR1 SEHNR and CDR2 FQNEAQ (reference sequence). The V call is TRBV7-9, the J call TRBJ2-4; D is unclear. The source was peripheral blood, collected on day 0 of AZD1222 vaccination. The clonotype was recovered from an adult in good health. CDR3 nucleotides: TGTGCCAGCGTAGCCAAAAACATTCAGTACTTC. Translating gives CASVAKNIQYF.